A single sample gave rise to the 12 T cell receptor beta chains below, sequenced in a study of blood T cell repertoires in COVID-19. The data were produced by immunoSEQ multiplex PCR, yet TCRdb's version contains in-frame clones alone and is incomplete. In the table there are 140,000 or so clones, approximately 89% of which are singletons. Sequencing was performed on peripheral blood. All receptors derive from a human donor in a cohort sampled during active COVID-19.

CDR3 loop: CATSRFGDTQYF. CDR3 bases: TGTGCCACCAGCAGATTCGGGGATACGCAGTATTTT. The V call is TRBV15, the J call TRBJ2-3; no firm D call. This CDR3 spans 12 amino acids. The germline V and J ends were trimmed by 2 bases and 6 bases, with 6 bases remaining between them. CDR1 and CDR2 from the germline V gene are LNHNV and YYDKDF (reference sequence).

CDR3 sequence: CASSPRAGEADTQYF. In DNA form, the CDR3 reads TGTGCCAGCAGCCCCCGAGCGGGGGAAGCAGATACGCAGTATTTT. The chain is built from TRBV7-2 and TRBJ2-3, with 8 bases aligning to TRBD2. The germline gives CDR1 SGHTA, CDR2 FQGNSA. The CDR3 length is 15 residues. The trim removed 5 bases at V and 4 bases at J, leaving 8 bases unmatched.

This clone appeared once. The rearrangement uses TRBV18 and TRBJ2-7, with TRBD2 as a possible D gene (5 bases). The V end was cut by 3 bases, the J end by 8 bases, with 14 bases between. The germline V gene encodes CDR1 KGHSH and CDR2 LQKENI. The CDR3 length is 13 residues. The CDR3 is CASSPSGGYQQYF. In DNA form, the CDR3 reads TGTGCCAGCTCACCCAGCGGCGGGTACCAGCAGTACTTC. The variable domain in full, with the rest retrieved from reference TRBV18 and TRBJ2-7, is NAGVMQNPRHLVRRRGQEARLRCSPMKGHSHVYWYRQLPEEGLKFMVYLQKENIIDESGMPKERFSAEFPKEGPSILRIQQVVRGDSAAYFCASSPSGGYQQYFGPGTRLTVT.

This clone occurred once. V gene TRBV5-1 combines with J gene TRBJ2-2; D may be TRBD1 (5 bases). Germline V CDR1 and CDR2: SGHRS, YFSETQ. The CDR3 runs 15 residues. Trimming took 4 bases from V and 3 from J, leaving 13 bases between them. CDR3 region: CASSPRVSDTGELFF. Written as DNA, the CDR3 is TGCGCCAGCAGCCCCAGGGTGAGCGACACCGGGGAGCTGTTTTTT.

The J gene is TRBJ2-5, the V gene TRBV4-3; D may be TRBD2 (6 bases). Trimming removed 2 bases at V and 7 bases at J, with 17 bases between. The CDR3 has 15 amino acids. The germline CDR1 and CDR2 sequences are LGHNA and YSLEER. The CDR3 nucleotides read TGCGCCAGCAGCCAATCCCCCAGGGCCGGGGGGACCCAGTACTTC. It translates to CASSQSPRAGGTQYF.

The chain employs TRBV7-2 and TRBJ1-5; 12 positions agree with TRBD1. V gave up 5 bases and J gave up 0 bases; unmatched junction bases: 5. CDR1 is SGHTA, CDR2 FQGNSA, per germline. The CDR3 is 17 amino acids. CDR3 sequence reads: CASSPGQGARSNQPQHF. The CDR3 region has the DNA TGTGCCAGCAGCCCGGGACAGGGGGCCCGTAGCAATCAGCCCCAGCATTTT.

V usage is TRBV2 and J usage is TRBJ1-2; tentative D call: TRBD1 (6 bases). V lost 3 bases and J lost 8, with 13 bases in between. Germline CDR1 SNHLY, CDR2 FYNNEI. The CDR3 runs to 13 residues. The CDR3 sequence is CASSDGGALGYTF. The CDR3 nucleotides read TGTGCCAGCAGTGATGGGGGGGCGTTGGGCTACACCTTC.

The gene calls are TRBV9 and TRBJ1-2; 7 bases line up with TRBD1. CDR1 and CDR2 (germline): SGDLS, YYNGEE. V gave up 0 bases and J gave up 6 bases; unmatched junction bases: 8. CDR3 length: 15 residues. This CDR3 reads CASSVESAGGNGYTF. As DNA, the CDR3 is TGTGCCAGCAGCGTAGAATCGGCAGGGGGGAATGGCTACACCTTC.

This clone is a singleton in its sample. The CDR3 spells CASSWSLDRVSHEQFF. CDR3 in DNA: TGTGCCAGCAGCTGGTCCTTGGACAGGGTTAGTCATGAGCAGTTCTTC. This chain joins TRBV7-6 and TRBJ2-1, with TRBD1 matching over 8 bases. Trimming at V came to 4 bases and at J to 8 bases, leaving 13 bases not matched to a gene. Germline V gene data show CDR1 as SGHVS and CDR2 as FNYEAQ. This CDR3 region has 16 residues.

This chain joins TRBV7-2 and TRBJ1-6; D uncertain. There are 15 residues in the CDR3. Trimming left V 3 bases short and J 6 bases short, with 12 bases between. The germline V gene has CDR1 SGHTA and CDR2 FQGNSA. The CDR3 loop is CASSLHHSLNSPLHF. DNA of the CDR3: TGTGCCAGCAGCTTGCACCACTCACTTAATTCACCCCTCCACTTT.

V usage is TRBV6-6 and J usage is TRBJ1-5; 8 bases agree with TRBD1. V was clipped by 6 bases and J by 6 bases; unmatched bases: 10. The CDR3 spans 15 residues. Germline V gives CDR1 MNHNY, CDR2 SVGAGI (reference sequence). The CDR3 nucleotides are TGTGCCAGCAGACCCGGACAGGGCAAATCTCAGCCCCAGCATTTT. Translated: CASRPGQGKSQPQHF.

This chain joins TRBV5-5 and TRBJ1-1; no clear D gene. The CDR3 length is 13 residues. CDR1 and CDR2 (germline): SGHKS, YYEKEE (reference sequence). Trimming removed 2 bases at V and 0 bases at J, with 5 bases between. Written as DNA, the CDR3 is TGTGCCAGCAGCTTCGAGGTGAACACTGAAGCTTTCTTT. It codes for CASSFEVNTEAFF.